This TCR beta chain was sequenced for a study of identical twins. Findings of the study overall: Models underpredicted monozygotic twin sharing of out-of-frame TCR alpha. Out-of-frame alpha sequences common to twins exhibited a surplus of low generation probability.

Trimming left V 1 base short and J 2 bases short, with 27 bases between. CDR1 and CDR2 from the germline V gene are DFQATT and SNEGSKA (reference sequence). The CDR3 is made up of 19 amino acids. One entry per CDR3 protein results from TCRdb running MiXCR on the 5' RACE reads. This sample carries roughly 570,000 distinct CDR3 sequences, approximately 9.6% of them seen once, and the ten largest clones take under 3.5%. A few counts support this clonotype. What it binds is unknown. In addition, the sample was reused for a study of yellow fever vaccine responses in identical twins.

This chain joins TRBV20-1 and TRBJ2-7; either TRBD1 or TRBD2 may fit D (6 bases each). Sequenced sample: PBMCs. This receptor was taken from a woman under 30 in good health. The DNA for the CDR3 is TGCAGTGCTAGAGGGCTTATGAGGGGGGAAAGAAGACTTGCCTACGAGCAGTACTTC. This gives the protein CSARGLMRGERRLAYEQYF.